This T cell receptor (beta chain) derives from a study of blood T cell repertoires in COVID-19. Study as a whole: Sample material is recorded as cDNA or gDNA derived from T cells, B-cell-depleted T cells, or PBMCs.

The CDR3 covers 16 residues. Clones were sequenced by immunoSEQ multiplex PCR, and TCRdb holds only the in-frame ones, with some missing. The repertoire holds approximately 33,000 clones, with roughly three quarters as singletons. The source is a man aged 65 to 79 with acute or convalescent COVID-19. Source material: peripheral blood. The chain employs TRBV7-5 and TRBJ1-2. TRBV7-5 is annotated as a pseudogene. The CDR3, as DNA: TGTGCCAGAAGCTTAGCCCCGCGGGGGCTTAACTATGGCTACACCTTC. Translation gives CARSLAPRGLNYGYTF.